A single sample gave rise to the 25 T cell receptor beta chains below, sequenced in a study of identical twins. MiXCR, applied by TCRdb to the 5' RACE reads, yields one record per CDR3 protein. This table holds approximately 230,000 distinct CDR3 sequences, approximately 7.1% found once. These records were also assigned to another study, of T cells expressing NK-cell markers.

The sample comprised CD8+ T cells sorted from blood. These receptors originate from a woman aged 18-29 years in good health.

This clonotype was counted at least ten times. The CDR3 is CASNQPGGGEQYF. The CDR3 region has the DNA TGTGCCAGCAACCAACCCGGCGGGGGCGAGCAGTACTTC. V is TRBV6-2 or TRBV6-3 and J is TRBJ2-7, with 7 nucleotides matching TRBD2. The CDR3 loop spans 13 amino acids. V dropped 7 bases and J dropped 6; count of bases not matched to a gene: 9. Germline V gene sequence: CDR1 MNHEY, CDR2 SVGEGT.

This clonotype was seen only once. The chain employs TRBV5-8 and TRBJ2-7; D unclear. The germline CDR1 and CDR2 sequences are SGHTS and YDEGEE. Trimming took 5 bases from V and 2 from J, leaving 11 bases between them. The CDR3 length is 13 residues. CDR3 protein: CASSPGWPYEQYF. CDR3 coding DNA: TGTGCCAGCAGTCCCGGGTGGCCCTACGAGCAGTACTTC.

The J gene is TRBJ2-5, the V gene TRBV5-8, with TRBD1 matching 7 bases. The V and J ends lost 3 bases and 5 bases, in that order; junction bases with no gene match: 13. This CDR3 contains 16 residues. The germline V gene encodes CDR1 SGHTS and CDR2 YDEGEE. The CDR3 reads CASSSRDSAISETQYF. CDR3 coding DNA: TGTGCCAGCAGCTCCCGGGACAGCGCCATCTCGGAGACCCAGTACTTC. Using reference TRBV5-8 and TRBJ2-5 for the parts outside the CDR3, the full variable domain is EAGVTQSPTHLIKTRGQQATLRCSPISGHTSVYWYQQALGLGLQFLLWYDEGEERNRGNFPPRFSGRQFPNYSSELNVNALELEDSALYLCASSSRDSAISETQYFGPGTRLLVL.

This sequence joins TRBV7-2 and TRBJ2-1, with 8 bases matching TRBD2. The J segment lost 7 bases and the V segment lost 4 bases, leaving 12 bases of the junction unmatched. This CDR3 is 16 amino acids long. Germline CDR1 is SGHTA and CDR2 is FQGNSA. CDR3 in DNA: TGTGCCAGCAGCTGGGATAGCGGGATGGAAGGGAATGAGCAGTTCTTC. This gives the protein CASSWDSGMEGNEQFF.

V usage is TRBV10-2 and J usage is TRBJ2-6, with D possibly matching TRBD2 (7 bases). The CDR3 spans 15 residues. Germline lookup yields CDR1 WSHSY and CDR2 SAAADI. The ends were cut back, 8 bases at V and 2 bases at J, with 13 bases in the middle. The CDR3 DNA is TGCGCCAGCCAAGGGGGGGGAGCTGGGGCCAACGTCCTGACTTTC. This encodes CASQGGGAGANVLTF.

V and J are TRBV7-2 and TRBJ1-1; 9 nucleotides agree with TRBD1. Per germline, CDR1 SGHTA and CDR2 FQGNSA. V was pared by 4 bases and J by 5 bases, with 11 bases of the junction left unmatched. This CDR3 has 16 residues. CDR3 sequence (DNA): TGTGCCAGCAGCTCATTACCGGGACAGGGATGGACTGAAGCTTTCTTT. Its protein product is CASSSLPGQGWTEAFF.

At least ten counts were recorded for this clonotype. J is TRBJ2-7 and V is TRBV3-1; TRBD1 matches at 9 bases. Germline V lookup: CDR1 LGHDT, CDR2 YNNKEL (reference sequence). The CDR3 loop spans 16 amino acids. V was pared by 0 bases and J by 4 bases, with 7 bases of the junction left unmatched. This CDR3 reads CASSQDGGQGWYEQYF. The CDR3 DNA reads TGTGCCAGCAGCCAAGATGGCGGACAGGGGTGGTACGAGCAGTACTTC.

This clonotype has at least ten counts. The chain recombines TRBV10-3 with TRBJ2-1, with D perhaps matching TRBD1 (5 bases). This CDR3 has 12 residues. V gave up 9 bases and J gave up 2 bases, with 8 bases separating them. Germline CDR1 ENHRY, CDR2 SYGVKD. This CDR3 reads CAIGQAYNEQFF. The CDR3 DNA follows: TGTGCCATTGGACAAGCCTACAATGAGCAGTTCTTC.

This clonotype has ten or more counts. The chain joins TRBV5-6 to TRBJ1-1; maybe TRBD1 (6 bases). V was trimmed by 5 bases and J by 5 bases, leaving 10 bases between them. Per germline, CDR1 SGHDT and CDR2 YYEEEE. The CDR3 covers 12 residues. CDR3 sequence: CASREGGTEAFF. DNA for the CDR3: TGTGCCAGCAGAGAAGGGGGGACTGAAGCTTTCTTT.

This clonotype has only a few counts. The genes are TRBV12-5 and TRBJ2-2; D gene unclear. CDR1 and CDR2 (germline): LGHNT, FRNRAP. The V end lost 6 bases, the J end lost 7 bases, and 18 bases lay between the germline ends. This CDR3 region has 15 residues. The CDR3 loop is CASGFTTYTVGELFF. The CDR3 nucleotides are TGTGCTAGTGGCTTCACGACGTATACGGTCGGGGAGCTGTTTTTT.

This clonotype showed up just a few times. This chain uses TRBV30 with TRBJ2-7; TRBD1 matches 7 bases. CDR1 and CDR2 from the germline V gene are GTSNPN and SVGIG (reference sequence). The CDR3 totals 13 residues. V gave up 7 bases and J gave up 5 bases; unmatched junction bases: 11. CDR3 coding DNA: TGTGCCTCCGCGTACAGGGGCCTCGACGAGCAGTACTTC. This encodes CASAYRGLDEQYF. Full variable domain (rest looked up from reference TRBV30 and TRBJ2-7): SQTIHQWPATLVQPVGSPLSLECTVEGTSNPNLYWYRQAAGRGLQLLFYSVGIGQISSEVPQNLSASRPQDRQFILSSKKLLLSDSGFYLCASAYRGLDEQYFGPGTRLTVT.

This clonotype was detected only a few times. The V gene is TRBV10-2, the J gene TRBJ2-7; perhaps TRBD2 as D (6 bases). The CDR3 has 13 residues. Germline V gives CDR1 WSHSY, CDR2 SAAADI. The ends were cut back, 10 bases at V and 2 bases at J, with 15 bases in the middle. The CDR3 DNA follows: TGCGCCACAAGAGGAGGGGCCACCTACGAGCAGTACTTC. Encoded protein: CATRGGATYEQYF.

This clonotype was recorded many times. CDR3 sequence (DNA): TGCGCCAGCAGCCAAGATCCCGGGGAAAACTATGGCTACACCTTC. Encoded protein: CASSQDPGENYGYTF. The chain joins TRBV4-3 to TRBJ1-2; D not certain. V was cut by 0 bases and J by 2 bases, with 10 bases left in between. This CDR3 contains 15 residues. Germline assignment: CDR1 LGHNA and CDR2 YSLEER.

The genes are TRBV29-1 and TRBJ1-1; no reliable D call. The CDR3 totals 12 residues. The germline CDR1 and CDR2 sequences are SQVTM and ANQGSEA. With 6 bases removed from V and 5 bases from J, the gap between germline ends came to 13 bases. The CDR3 loop is CSVEDGPTEAFF. In nucleotides, the CDR3 is TGCAGCGTAGAGGACGGACCGACTGAAGCTTTCTTT.

This clonotype was seen a few times. This chain connects TRBV6-2 or TRBV6-3 to TRBJ2-1; the D gene could be TRBD1 or TRBD2 (6 bases each). The V end lost 2 bases, the J end lost 6 bases, and 29 bases lay between the germline ends. Germline V gives CDR1 MNHEY, CDR2 SVGEGT. This CDR3 spans 20 amino acids. The CDR3 nucleotides read TGTGCCAGCAGTTACCGACTTAACGGGGAGTGGCGGGACAAAGTCAATGAGCAGTTCTTC. Protein: CASSYRLNGEWRDKVNEQFF.

The rearrangement joins TRBV6-2 or TRBV6-3 to TRBJ1-5; D not certain. The CDR3 runs 15 residues. Germline V CDR1 and CDR2: MNHEY, SVGEGT. Trimming took 5 bases from V and 5 from J, leaving 16 bases between them. The CDR3 coding sequence is TGTGCCAGCAGTATCTCGGGAGGGCGAGATCAGCCCCAGCATTTT. It yields the protein CASSISGGRDQPQHF.

This clonotype was counted many times. The CDR3: CASSSSGANEQFF. Written as DNA, the CDR3 is TGTGCCAGCAGCTCGAGCGGGGCTAATGAGCAGTTCTTC. The rearrangement links TRBV7-9 to TRBJ2-1, with TRBD2 matching 7 bases. This CDR3 is 13 amino acids long. Germline CDR1 SEHNR, CDR2 FQNEAQ (reference sequence). V dropped 4 bases and J dropped 7; count of bases not matched to a gene: 4.

The table lists this clonotype with many counts. V gene TRBV10-1 combines with J gene TRBJ2-7; no clear D. Germline-derived CDR1 and CDR2 are WNHNN and SYGVQD (reference sequence). CDR3 length: 15 residues. Trimming stripped 0 bases from V and 1 base from J, with 10 bases between. CDR3 residues: CASSESPDFSYEQYF. The CDR3 DNA is TGCGCCAGCAGTGAGTCCCCCGATTTTTCCTACGAGCAGTACTTC.

This clonotype was detected only a few times. CDR3 residues: CSASRGMAYEQYF. The CDR3 region has the DNA TGCAGTGCTAGCCGCGGGATGGCCTACGAGCAGTACTTC. The chain carries TRBV20-1 and TRBJ2-7; D might be TRBD2 (6 bases). Germline V gene lookup returns CDR1 DFQATT and CDR2 SNEGSKA (reference sequence). Trimming removed 3 bases at V and 2 bases at J, with 11 bases between. This CDR3 is 13 amino acids long.

In its sample, this clonotype was seen many times. The chain employs TRBV29-1 and TRBJ1-1, with D unclear. Trimming stripped 6 bases from V and 6 bases from J, with 11 bases between. Per the germline V gene, CDR1 is SQVTM and CDR2 is ANQGSEA. This CDR3 comprises 11 residues. CDR3 sequence (DNA): TGCAGCGTCTTGGACGGAGCTGAAGCTTTCTTT. Translation gives CSVLDGAEAFF.

With regard to this clonotype: The junction does not match germline at one end; this may be a read error. This chain's CDR3 is CAISPGGLTQTQYF. The CDR3 nucleotides are TGTGCCATCAGCCCCGGGGGGCTAACCCAGACCCAGTACTTC. The V call is TRBV5-5, the J call TRBJ2-5, with a weak D call TRBD2 (7 bases). The CDR3 length is 14 residues. Germline V CDR1 and CDR2: SGHKS, YYEKEE (reference sequence). The complete variable domain, with remaining parts taken from reference TRBV5-5 and TRBJ2-5, reads DAGVTQSPTHLIKTRGQQVTLRCSPISGHKSVSWYQQVLGQGPQFIFQYYEKEERGRGNFPDRFSARQFPNYSSELNVNALLLGDSALYLCAISPGGLTQTQYFGPGTRLLVL.

This clonotype turned up a few times. The chain couples TRBV7-8 to TRBJ1-4, with TRBD1 as a possible D gene (6 bases). CDR1 is SGHVS and CDR2 is FQNEAQ in the germline V gene. Trimming removed 5 bases from V and 8 bases from J, with 15 bases in between. The CDR3 length is 14 residues. CDR3 nucleotides: TGTGCCAGCAGCGTTACAGGGTCGGGAGAAAAACTGTTTTTT. Its translation: CASSVTGSGEKLFF.

The chain carries TRBV7-6 and TRBJ2-7; 12 bases map to TRBD2. Germline V gene lookup returns CDR1 SGHVS and CDR2 FNYEAQ. The CDR3 spans 15 residues. Unmatched junction bases numbered 2, after V lost 5 bases and J lost 0 bases. The CDR3 DNA is TGTGCCAGCAGCACACTAGCGGGGGGCTCCTACGAGCAGTACTTC. Its protein is CASSTLAGGSYEQYF.

There are many counts of this clonotype. The CDR3 spells CASSFLDTQYF. CDR3 sequence (DNA): TGTGCCAGCAGCTTTTTAGATACGCAGTATTTT. J is TRBJ2-3 and V is TRBV12-3 or TRBV12-4; D is uncertain. This CDR3 has 11 amino acids. Trimming took 6 bases from V and 5 from J, leaving 6 bases between them.

The genes are TRBV5-1 and TRBJ2-2; TRBD2 agrees at 10 bases. Trimming at V came to 1 base and at J to 4 bases, leaving 7 bases not matched to a gene. Germline-derived CDR1 and CDR2 are SGHRS and YFSETQ. This CDR3 spans 17 amino acids. The CDR3, as DNA: TGCGCCAGCAGCTTGCTGCTAGCGGGGGATATCACCGGGGAGCTGTTTTTT. It is translated as CASSLLLAGDITGELFF.